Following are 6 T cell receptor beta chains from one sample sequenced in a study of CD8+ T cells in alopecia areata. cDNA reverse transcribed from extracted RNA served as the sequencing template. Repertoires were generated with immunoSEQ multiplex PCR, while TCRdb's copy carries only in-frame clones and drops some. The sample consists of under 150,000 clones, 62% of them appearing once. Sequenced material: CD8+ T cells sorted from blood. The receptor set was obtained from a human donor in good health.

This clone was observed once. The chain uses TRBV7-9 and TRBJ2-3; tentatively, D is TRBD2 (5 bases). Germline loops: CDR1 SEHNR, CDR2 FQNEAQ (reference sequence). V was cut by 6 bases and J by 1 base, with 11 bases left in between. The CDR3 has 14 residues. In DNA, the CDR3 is TGTGCCAGCAGTACACCCGGGGGCACAGATACGCAGTATTTT. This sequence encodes CASSTPGGTDTQYF.

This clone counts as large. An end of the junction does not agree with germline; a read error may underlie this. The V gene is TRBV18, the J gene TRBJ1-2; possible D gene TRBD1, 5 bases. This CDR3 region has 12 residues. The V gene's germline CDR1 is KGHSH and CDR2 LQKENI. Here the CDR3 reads CASSPAPKGRGF. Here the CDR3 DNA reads TGTGCCAGCTCACCGGCACCGAAGGGGCGAGGCTTC. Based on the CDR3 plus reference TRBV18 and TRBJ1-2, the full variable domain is NAGVMQNPRHLVRRRGQEARLRCSPMKGHSHVYWYRQLPEEGLKFMVYLQKENIIDESGMPKERFSAEFPKEGPSILRIQQVVRGDSAAYFCASSPAPKGRGFGSGTRLTVV.

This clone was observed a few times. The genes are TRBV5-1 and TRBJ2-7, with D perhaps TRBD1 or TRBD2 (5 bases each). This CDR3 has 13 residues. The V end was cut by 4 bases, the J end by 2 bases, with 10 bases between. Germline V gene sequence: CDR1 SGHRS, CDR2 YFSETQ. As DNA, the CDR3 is TGCGCCAGCAGCGGGGACCACACCTACGAGCAGTACTTC. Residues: CASSGDHTYEQYF.

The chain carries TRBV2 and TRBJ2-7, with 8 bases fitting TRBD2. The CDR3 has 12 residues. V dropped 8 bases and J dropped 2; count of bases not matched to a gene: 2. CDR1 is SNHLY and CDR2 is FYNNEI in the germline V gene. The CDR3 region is CASRRGAYEQYF. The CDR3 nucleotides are TGTGCCAGCCGGCGGGGGGCCTACGAGCAGTACTTC.

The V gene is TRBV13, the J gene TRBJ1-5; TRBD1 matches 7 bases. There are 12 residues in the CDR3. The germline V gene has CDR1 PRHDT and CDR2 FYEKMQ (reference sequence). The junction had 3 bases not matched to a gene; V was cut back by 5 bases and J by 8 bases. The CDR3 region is CASSTTGEPQHF. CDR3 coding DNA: TGTGCCAGCAGCACCACAGGGGAGCCCCAGCATTTT. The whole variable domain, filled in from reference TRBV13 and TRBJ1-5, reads AAGVIQSPRHLIKEKRETATLKCYPIPRHDTVYWYQQGPGQDPQFLISFYEKMQSDKGSIPDRFSAQQFSDYHSELNMSSLELGDSALYFCASSTTGEPQHFGDGTRLSIL.

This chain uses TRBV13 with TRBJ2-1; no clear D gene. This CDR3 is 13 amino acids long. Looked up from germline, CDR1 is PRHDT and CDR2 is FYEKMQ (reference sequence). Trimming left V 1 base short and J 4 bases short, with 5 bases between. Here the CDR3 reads CASSLEGYNEQFF. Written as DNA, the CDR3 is TGTGCCAGCAGCTTAGAAGGTTACAATGAGCAGTTCTTC.